Listed below are T cell receptor beta chains from one sample, sequenced in a study of shared clonotypes between healthy human individuals. The data were produced by immunoSEQ multiplex PCR, yet TCRdb's version contains in-frame clones alone and is incomplete. The table shows some 1,900,000 clones, with about 95% occurring only once. Sequences were obtained from naive CD8+ T cells sorted from blood. The source is a man between 18 and 29 years old in good health. CDR3s include the opening cysteine and the closing phenylalanine or tryptophan. A D gene is named only where the DNA matches it firmly. The listing skips clone size in some rows; elsewhere it reads once, few, many or a size class.

V,J,size,D,DNA,CDR3
TRBV2,TRBJ2-7,.,.,TGTGCCAGCCGGACTAGGGACAGCGCCTACGAGCAGTACTTC,CASRTRDSAYEQYF
TRBV11-2,TRBJ2-5,.,TRBD2,TGTGCCAGCAGCTTAGATGGGACTAGCCAAGAGACCCAGTACTTC,CASSLDGTSQETQYF
TRBV9,TRBJ1-1,.,.,TGTGCCAGCAGCGTAGTGGAGGAATTTAAAGCTTTCTTT,CASSVVEEFKAFF
TRBV4-1,TRBJ1-1,.,.,TGCGCCAGCAGCCAAGACCACCAGACACTAAACACTGAAGCTTTCTTT,CASSQDHQTLNTEAFF
TRBV4-1,TRBJ1-2,.,.,TGCGCCAGCAGCCAAAAGATTACGGACTTCTCCTACACCTTC,CASSQKITDFSYTF
TRBV28,TRBJ1-2,.,.,TGTGCCAGCAGACCAATAGACAGTTATGGCTACACCTTC,CASRPIDSYGYTF
TRBV5-1,TRBJ2-1,.,TRBD2,TGCGCCAGCAGCTTGGTACTAGCGGGAGAGAGTCCTGATGAGCAGTTCTTC,CASSLVLAGESPDEQFF
TRBV2,TRBJ2-7,.,.,TGTGCCAGCATAGACGGGCTAATAACCTACGAGCAGTACTTC,CASIDGLITYEQYF
TRBV28,TRBJ2-3,.,TRBD2,TGTGCCAGCAGTCCCCCGTTTATAGCGGGGGGGCCAGATACGCAGTATTTT,CASSPPFIAGGPDTQYF
TRBV10-3,TRBJ2-5,.,.,TGTGCCATCAGTGAGTTCGGGGGCCGGACGGAGACCCAGTACTTC,CAISEFGGRTETQYF
TRBV7-6,TRBJ2-1,.,.,TGTGCCAGCAGCGTAGAGGGGGCGGGAGTTTCGGGCCAGCAGTTCTTC,CASSVEGAGVSGQQFF
TRBV2,TRBJ1-2,.,TRBD1,TGTGCCAGCAGTGAAGGGACAGGGGGCGTCTATGGCTACACCTTC,CASSEGTGGVYGYTF
TRBV7-3,TRBJ2-3,.,.,TGTGCCAGCAGCTCATCAGGACGTGAGAACACAGATACGCAGTATTTT,CASSSSGRENTDTQYF
TRBV4-1,TRBJ2-7,.,TRBD2,TGCGCCAGCAGCCCGGGGGGCAGCGGGAGAGGGTACGAGCAGTACTTC,CASSPGGSGRGYEQYF
TRBV13,TRBJ2-7,.,TRBD2,TGTGCCAGCAGACCCCCCGGAGCGGGGTTAGGCGACGAGCAGTACTTC,CASRPPGAGLGDEQYF
TRBV6-5,TRBJ2-2,.,TRBD1,TGTGCCAGCAGTTCCGGACAGGGGTACACCGGGGAGCTGTTTTTT,CASSSGQGYTGELFF
TRBV28,TRBJ2-7,.,.,TGTGCCAGTATGTACCAAGGGGCGGCGTACGAGCAGTACTTC,CASMYQGAAYEQYF
TRBV6-1,TRBJ1-5,once,.,TGTGCCAGCAGTGAAGAGGGGGGGGCCAGCAATCAGCCCCAGCATTTT,CASSEEGGASNQPQHF
TRBV10-3,TRBJ2-3,.,TRBD2,TGTGCCATCAGTGAGCGCGGGGAGGGCCCAGATACGCAGTATTTT,CAISERGEGPDTQYF
TRBV7-6,TRBJ1-6,once,TRBD1,TGTGCCAGCAGCTCTAGGGGACAGGGGGCCAATTCACCCCTCCACTTT,CASSSRGQGANSPLHF
TRBV28,TRBJ2-1,.,TRBD2,TGTGCCAGCAGTTTCGCGGGAGGGCCGGGGTTTGGCTCCTACAATGAGCAGTTCTTC,CASSFAGGPGFGSYNEQFF
TRBV6-1,TRBJ2-7,.,.,TGTGCCAGCAGTTCAGGGCTCCTCTACGAGCAGTACTTC,CASSSGLLYEQYF
TRBV30,TRBJ2-1,.,TRBD2,TGTGCCTGGAGTGTTGGGACTAGCGGATACAATGAGCAGTTCTTC,CAWSVGTSGYNEQFF
TRBV28,TRBJ2-1,once,TRBD2,TGTGCCAGCACGAGCGGGAGGGCCGCGATTCTCCAATACAATGAGCAGTTCTTC,CASTSGRAAILQYNEQFF
TRBV27,TRBJ2-1,.,.,TGTGCCAGCAGTCCCACCCGGACTGCCCCAACCTACAATGAGCAGTTCTTC,CASSPTRTAPTYNEQFF
TRBV27,TRBJ1-4,.,.,TGTGCCAGCAGACCAGGGATTAGCACTGAAAAACTGTTTTTT,CASRPGISTEKLFF
TRBV9,TRBJ1-4,.,.,TGTGCCAGCAGCAAGGGGCCGGAGGGAACTAATGAAAAACTGTTTTTT,CASSKGPEGTNEKLFF
TRBV7-6,TRBJ1-1,.,.,TGTGCCAGCAGCTTACTGTCTGTTGGGGAGAACACTGAAGCTTTCTTT,CASSLLSVGENTEAFF
TRBV27,TRBJ1-1,.,.,TGTGCCAGCAGTTTATTATCCCCTTACGGGGTCACTGAAGCTTTCTTT,CASSLLSPYGVTEAFF
TRBV5-1,TRBJ1-2,.,.,TGCGCCAGCAGCTTGTTCGGGGGCAGTGGCTACACCTTC,CASSLFGGSGYTF
TRBV5-1,TRBJ1-1,.,.,TGCGCCAGCAGCTACGAGAACACTGAAGCTTTCTTT,CASSYENTEAFF
TRBV19,TRBJ2-7,once,.,TGTGCCAGTAGTATAGTCGCCGGGAGCGAGCAGTACTTC,CASSIVAGSEQYF
TRBV5-1,TRBJ2-3,.,.,TGCGCCAGCAGCTTGGAGGGGCAGACAGATACGCAGTATTTT,CASSLEGQTDTQYF
TRBV5-1,TRBJ2-1,.,.,TGCGCCAGCAGCGCGGATGACAATGAGCAGTTCTTC,CASSADDNEQFF
TRBV7-9,TRBJ1-1,.,.,TGTGCCAGCAGCTTAACACAAGGACAGAACACTGAAGCTTTCTTT,CASSLTQGQNTEAFF
TRBV5-1,TRBJ2-7,.,TRBD1,TGCGCCAGCAGCCTAACGGGACAGGGAGCCTACGAGCAGTACTTC,CASSLTGQGAYEQYF